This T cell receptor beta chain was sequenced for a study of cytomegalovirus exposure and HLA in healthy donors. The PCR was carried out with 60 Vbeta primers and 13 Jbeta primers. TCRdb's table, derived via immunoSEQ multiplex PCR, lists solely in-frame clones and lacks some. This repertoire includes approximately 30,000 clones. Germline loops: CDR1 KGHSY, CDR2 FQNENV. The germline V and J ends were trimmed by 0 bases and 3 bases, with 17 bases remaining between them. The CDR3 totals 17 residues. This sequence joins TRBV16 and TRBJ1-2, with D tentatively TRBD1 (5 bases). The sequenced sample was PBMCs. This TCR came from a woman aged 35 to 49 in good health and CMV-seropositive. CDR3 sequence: CASSQSAQANRYYGYTF. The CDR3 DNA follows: TGTGCCAGCAGCCAATCGGCACAGGCGAATCGGTACTATGGCTACACCTTC.